Each of the 15 T cell receptor beta chains below was sequenced from the same sample in a study of blood T cell repertoires in COVID-19. The protocol was immunoSEQ multiplex PCR, while the TCRdb copy is restricted to in-frame clones and leaves out a portion. The sample holds more than 70,000 clones, around nine tenths seen once. Material: peripheral blood. Receptor source: a man in his fifties or sixties with active or convalescent COVID-19.

V is TRBV18 and J is TRBJ2-5; 13 bases agree with TRBD2. J gave up 0 bases and V 3 bases, and 1 base lay outside the gene matches. Looked up from germline, CDR1 is KGHSH and CDR2 is LQKENI. The length of the CDR3 is 16 residues. CDR3 sequence reads: CASSPGTSGDQETQYF. CDR3 bases: TGTGCCAGCTCACCCGGGACTAGCGGGGACCAAGAGACCCAGTACTTC.

The CDR3: CASSPRESLEKRNQPQHF. In DNA form, the CDR3 reads TGTGCCAGCAGCCCCCGGGAAAGCCTGGAGAAACGCAATCAGCCCCAGCATTTT. The chain carries TRBV9 and TRBJ1-5, with D uncertain. V was cut by 4 bases and J by 2 bases, with 22 bases left in between. Germline V CDR1 and CDR2: SGDLS, YYNGEE. CDR3 size: 18 residues.

Only one count was recorded for this clone. V gene TRBV30 combines with J gene TRBJ1-2; TRBD1 might be the D (5 bases). Germline CDR1 and CDR2: GTSNPN and SVGIG (reference sequence). The CDR3 loop spans 12 amino acids. Trimming left V 2 bases short and J 6 bases short, with 10 bases between. The CDR3 loop is CAWSLGQDGYTF. Here the CDR3 DNA reads TGTGCCTGGAGTCTGGGGCAGGATGGCTACACCTTC.

The sample holds a few counts of this clone. This chain uses TRBV28 with TRBJ1-6, with 10 bases lining up with TRBD1. The CDR3 consists of 15 residues. In germline, CDR1 is MDHEN, CDR2 SYDVKM. J lost 10 bases, V lost 5 bases, and 8 bases had no gene match. This CDR3 is CASSLPGQGSSPLHF. The CDR3 nucleotides read TGTGCCAGCAGTCTCCCGGGACAGGGGTCCTCACCCCTCCACTTT.

This clone was picked up one time. The chain carries TRBV5-5 and TRBJ2-2, with D maybe TRBD2 (5 bases). Per germline, CDR1 SGHKS and CDR2 YYEKEE (reference sequence). The CDR3 extends over 15 amino acids. V lost 2 bases to trimming and J lost 3 bases, with 11 bases between them. For the CDR3, the DNA is TGTGCCAGCAGCTTATCGGTGAGGGACACCGGGGAGCTGTTTTTT. It specifies CASSLSVRDTGELFF.

This clone was picked up one time. The chain links TRBV29-1 to TRBJ2-1, with TRBD2 matching 7 bases. With 7 bases clipped from V and 5 bases from J, the junction kept 2 bases outside the gene matches. The CDR3 is 11 amino acids. Germline CDR1 SQVTM, CDR2 ANQGSEA. The CDR3 reads CSGEGHNEQFF. In nucleotides, the CDR3 is TGCAGCGGGGAGGGCCACAATGAGCAGTTCTTC.

The chain uses TRBV21-1 and TRBJ1-5; the table names TRBD1, a call not compared with the DNA. TRBV21-1 is a recognized pseudogene. This CDR3 contains 14 residues. The CDR3 nucleotides read TGTGCCCCCGAGGGGGATAAGGAGAGTCAGCCCCAGCATTTT. Its protein product is CAPEGDKESQPQHF.

This clone was counted once. V usage is TRBV9 and J usage is TRBJ2-2, with D unclear. V was clipped by 0 bases and J by 2 bases, with 5 bases between them. Germline values: CDR1 SGDLS, CDR2 YYNGEE. This CDR3 contains 14 residues. CDR3 in DNA: TGTGCCAGCAGCGTAGATCTAAACACCGGGGAGCTGTTTTTT. It translates to CASSVDLNTGELFF.

The J gene is TRBJ1-1, the V gene TRBV7-9, with D maybe TRBD1 (5 bases). CDR1 is SEHNR and CDR2 is FQNEAQ in the germline V gene (reference sequence). This CDR3 is 15 amino acids long. The germline V and J ends were trimmed by 3 bases and 1 base, with 12 bases remaining between them. The CDR3: CASSFGTLRNTEAFF. The CDR3 DNA reads as TGTGCCAGCAGCTTTGGGACTTTACGGAACACTGAAGCTTTCTTT.

This chain uses TRBV3-1 (or the pseudogene TRBV3-2) with TRBJ2-3, with TRBD1 identical over 9 bases. V gave up 5 bases and J gave up 7 bases; unmatched junction bases: 7. The CDR3 consists of 14 residues. Germline assignment: CDR1 LGHDT and CDR2 YNNKEL (reference sequence). The CDR3 DNA reads as TGTGCCAGCAGCAAACAGGGGGCTACGCATACGCAGTATTTT. This gives the protein CASSKQGATHTQYF.

The rearrangement links TRBV9 to TRBJ2-3, with D possibly being TRBD2 (6 bases). The ends were cut back, 0 bases at V and 1 base at J, with 12 bases in the middle. CDR1 is SGDLS and CDR2 is YYNGEE in the germline V gene. CDR3 size: 16 residues. CDR3 sequence reads: CASSVEDYGGTDTQYF. DNA of the CDR3: TGTGCCAGCAGCGTAGAGGACTATGGGGGCACAGATACGCAGTATTTT.

This clone turned up a few times. The chain joins TRBV3-1 (or the pseudogene TRBV3-2) to TRBJ2-7; unclear D gene. CDR1 and CDR2 (germline): LGHDT, YNNKEL (reference sequence). Trimming shortened V by 2 bases and J by 2 bases, and 13 bases separated the two germline ends. The CDR3 consists of 15 residues. The CDR3 nucleotides are TGTGCCAGCAGCCAATCGACTGGCTGGGCCTACGAGCAGTACTTC. Translating gives CASSQSTGWAYEQYF.

The chain links TRBV24-1 to TRBJ2-7, with 16 bases lining up with TRBD2. Germline CDR1 reads KGHDR; CDR2 reads SFDVKD. V lost 9 bases to trimming and J lost 0 bases; unmatched junction nucleotides: 7. This CDR3 spans 17 amino acids. The CDR3 here is CATPGLAGGPFSYEQYF. CDR3 DNA sequence: TGTGCCACCCCGGGACTAGCGGGGGGGCCGTTCTCCTACGAGCAGTACTTC.

The chain has TRBV5-1 and TRBJ1-2, with 7 bases aligning to TRBD1. CDR3 length equals 13 residues. V lost 4 bases, J lost 6 bases, and 6 bases stayed unmatched. CDR1 is SGHRS and CDR2 is YFSETQ in the germline V gene. CDR3: CASSPDRSDGYTF. In DNA, the CDR3 is TGCGCCAGCAGCCCGGACAGGTCGGATGGCTACACCTTC. Variable domain in full (rest from reference TRBV5-1 and TRBJ1-2): KAGVTQTPRYLIKTRGQQVTLSCSPISGHRSVSWYQQTPGQGLQFLFEYFSETQRNKGNFPGRFSGRQFSNSRSEMNVSTLELGDSALYLCASSPDRSDGYTFGSGTRLTVV.

The rearrangement joins TRBV11-1 to TRBJ2-3, with 8 bases identical to TRBD1. Germline trimming cut 3 bases from V and 2 bases from J; bases unmatched to any gene: 1. Per germline, CDR1 SGHAT and CDR2 FQDESV (reference sequence). This CDR3 spans 14 amino acids. The CDR3 is CASSLGQVTDTQYF. CDR3 bases: TGTGCCAGCAGCTTGGGACAGGTCACAGATACGCAGTATTTT.